This T cell receptor (beta chain) was captured by sequencing in a study of OX40 agonist ivuxolimab in advanced cancers. Study findings and constraints: Fewer expanded clones were found on average in CD4+ than in CD8+ T cells.

Using immunoSEQ multiplex PCR, the repertoire was profiled, and TCRdb retains in-frame clones only, with some absent. The sample lists around 86,000 clones, about four fifths seen once, with about 2.5% in the top ten. The CDR3 is 15 amino acids. The germline V gene encodes CDR1 SNHLY and CDR2 FYNNEI. V shed 6 bases, J shed 5 bases, and the junction held 8 bases outside the gene matches. With respect to this clone: Its cognate antigen is unknown.

This TCR came from an adult with an advanced solid tumor such as melanoma, head and neck, liver or kidney cancer. The chain employs TRBV2 and TRBJ2-5; 11 bases fit TRBD2. Source: CD4+ or CD8+ T cells sorted from blood, taken in a trial of the OX40 agonist ivuxolimab. In nucleotides, the CDR3 is TGTGCCAGCAGGGTAACTAGCGGGGGTTGGGAGACCCAGTACTTC. Amino acid sequence: CASRVTSGGWETQYF.